Listed here is a single T cell receptor (beta chain). Its antigen is unidentified. The protocol was immunoSEQ multiplex PCR, while the TCRdb copy is restricted to in-frame clones and leaves out a portion. The sample yields about 48,000 clones, roughly 84% seen once. These data come from a study of early stage breast cancer tumors. About the study: Around 10-fold was the mean read coverage per sample.

Study results and limitations: Enriched TCRB sequences shared across patients were mostly commonly generated sequences.

V was cut by 5 bases and J by 6 bases, with 12 bases left in between. CDR1 is MDHEN and CDR2 is SYDVKM in the germline V gene. This CDR3 region has 13 residues. The specimen was blood. This chain joins TRBV28 and TRBJ2-3, with D possibly matching TRBD2 (5 bases). This sequence originates from a person between 45 and 65 years old with breast cancer. CDR3 residues: CASSPLVADTQYF. CDR3 bases: TGTGCCAGCAGTCCCCTTGTAGCGGATACGCAGTATTTT.